This entry lists 9 T cell receptor beta chains sequenced from one sample in a study of cytomegalovirus exposure and HLA in healthy donors. In the PCR, 60 Vbeta and 13 Jbeta primers were used. This table comes from immunoSEQ multiplex PCR, and its TCRdb copy is limited to in-frame clones, with some not included. The repertoire holds about 120,000 clones, with about 72% as singletons. Source material: PBMCs. The receptors shown here come from a man in his fifties or sixties in good health and CMV-seropositive.

The V gene is TRBV13, the J gene TRBJ1-3; no reliable D call. CDR1 is PRHDT, CDR2 FYEKMQ, per germline (reference sequence). Trimming stripped 1 base from V and 0 bases from J, with 7 bases between. The CDR3 loop spans 15 amino acids. The CDR3 nucleotides read TGTGCCAGCAGCTTAGCGGTTTCCTCTGGAAACACCATATATTTT. Translating it yields CASSLAVSSGNTIYF.

The J gene is TRBJ1-1, the V gene TRBV13; D gene ambiguous. Looked up from germline, CDR1 is PRHDT and CDR2 is FYEKMQ (reference sequence). V dropped 6 bases and J dropped 6 bases, with 14 bases sitting between them. This CDR3 region has 13 residues. CDR3 bases: TGTGCCAGCAGACTCCCAAATATGGCTGAAGCTTTCTTT. It translates to CASRLPNMAEAFF.

The genes are TRBV14 and TRBJ2-3, with 8 bases aligning to TRBD1. Trimming removed 2 bases from V and 3 bases from J; junction bases left unmatched: 4. The CDR3 spans 15 residues. Germline CDR1 reads SGHDN; CDR2 reads FVKESK. The CDR3 nucleotides are TGTGCCAGCAGCCAATTCAGGGGGCGGACAGATACGCAGTATTTT. Translation gives CASSQFRGRTDTQYF.

The chain recombines TRBV5-4 with TRBJ1-1; 11 nucleotides align to TRBD1. From germline, CDR1 is SGHNT and CDR2 YYREEE (reference sequence). There are 14 residues in the CDR3. V was pared by 6 bases and J by 2 bases, with 3 bases of the junction left unmatched. CDR3 bases: TGTGCCAGCAAGGGACAGGGGGATAACACTGAAGCTTTCTTT. Translation gives CASKGQGDNTEAFF.

The chain employs TRBV19 and TRBJ2-7, with 7 bases matching TRBD1. V shed 5 bases and J 3 bases; nucleotides not matched to a gene: 10. In germline, CDR1 is LNHDA, CDR2 SQIVND (reference sequence). The CDR3 consists of 15 residues. This chain's CDR3 is CASSPPGRGLYEQYF. CDR3 bases: TGTGCCAGTAGTCCCCCTGGAAGGGGGCTCTACGAGCAGTACTTC.

The CDR3, as DNA: TGTGCCAGCTCACCTAGCGAGATGAGCAATGAGCAGTTCTTC. Its protein product is CASSPSEMSNEQFF. The chain joins TRBV18 to TRBJ2-1; D might be TRBD2 (5 bases). The CDR3 totals 14 residues. V was pared by 3 bases and J by 6 bases, with 12 bases between. Germline V CDR1 and CDR2: KGHSH, LQKENI. The complete variable domain, with remaining parts taken from reference TRBV18 and TRBJ2-1, reads NAGVMQNPRHLVRRRGQEARLRCSPMKGHSHVYWYRQLPEEGLKFMVYLQKENIIDESGMPKERFSAEFPKEGPSILRIQQVVRGDSAAYFCASSPSEMSNEQFFGPGTRLTVL.

The rearrangement links TRBV4-1 to TRBJ2-2; 7 bases line up with TRBD2. The CDR3 spans 16 residues. Germline lookup yields CDR1 MGHRA and CDR2 YSYEKL. V was clipped by 0 bases and J by 6 bases; unmatched bases: 7. CDR3 coding DNA: TGCGCCAGCAGCCAAGAACGCGGGAGAGGGGCCGGGGAGCTGTTTTTT. It yields the protein CASSQERGRGAGELFF.

The chain couples TRBV6-1 to TRBJ1-2; TRBD1 might be the D (5 bases). V was trimmed by 7 bases and J by 7 bases, leaving 16 bases between them. The CDR3 runs 13 residues. Germline lookup yields CDR1 MNHNS and CDR2 SASEGT. The CDR3 DNA follows: TGTGCCAGCATGGGGGGGACCCTCGGTGGCTACACCTTC. Translating gives CASMGGTLGGYTF.

The rearrangement uses TRBV7-9 and TRBJ1-1; 11 positions agree with TRBD1. The CDR3 is 17 amino acids. The germline CDR1 and CDR2 sequences are SEHNR and FQNEAQ (reference sequence). V shed 5 bases, J shed 0 bases, and the junction held 8 bases outside the gene matches. The CDR3 DNA sequence: TGTGCCAGCAGCAAGGGACAGGGGGTTTCAATGAACACTGAAGCTTTCTTT. This translates into CASSKGQGVSMNTEAFF.